This entry is about one T cell receptor (beta chain). Its antigen remains unknown. The data were taken from a study of cytomegalovirus exposure and HLA in healthy donors. Study-level background: Genetic ancestry analysis placed about 80% of the roughly 400 donors that were genotyped in the Caucasian-associated cluster. Study conclusions and caveats: Later genetic work tied a missense DCLRE1C variant to beta-chain V and J trimming.

This CDR3 is 15 amino acids long. Germline-derived CDR1 and CDR2 are SGHVS and FQNEAQ. J was trimmed by 0 bases and V by 1 base; bases with no gene match: 1. Primers for the PCR totalled 60 Vbeta and 13 Jbeta. TCRdb keeps only in-frame clones here, not all; method: immunoSEQ multiplex PCR. The data contain tens of thousands of clones, roughly four fifths of them singletons. The receptor was derived from a man in his thirties or forties in good health and CMV-seronegative. The J gene is TRBJ1-2, the V gene TRBV7-8; TRBD1 matches 8 bases. Material for sequencing was PBMCs. This CDR3 reads CASSLETGANYGYTF. DNA for the CDR3: TGTGCCAGCAGCTTAGAGACAGGGGCTAACTATGGCTACACCTTC. The variable domain in full, completed from reference TRBV7-8 and TRBJ1-2, reads GAGVSQSPRYKVAKRGQDVALRCDPISGHVSLFWYQQALGQGPEFLTYFQNEAQLDKSGLPSDRFFAERPEGSVSTLKIQRTQQEDSAVYLCASSLETGANYGYTFGSGTRLTVV.